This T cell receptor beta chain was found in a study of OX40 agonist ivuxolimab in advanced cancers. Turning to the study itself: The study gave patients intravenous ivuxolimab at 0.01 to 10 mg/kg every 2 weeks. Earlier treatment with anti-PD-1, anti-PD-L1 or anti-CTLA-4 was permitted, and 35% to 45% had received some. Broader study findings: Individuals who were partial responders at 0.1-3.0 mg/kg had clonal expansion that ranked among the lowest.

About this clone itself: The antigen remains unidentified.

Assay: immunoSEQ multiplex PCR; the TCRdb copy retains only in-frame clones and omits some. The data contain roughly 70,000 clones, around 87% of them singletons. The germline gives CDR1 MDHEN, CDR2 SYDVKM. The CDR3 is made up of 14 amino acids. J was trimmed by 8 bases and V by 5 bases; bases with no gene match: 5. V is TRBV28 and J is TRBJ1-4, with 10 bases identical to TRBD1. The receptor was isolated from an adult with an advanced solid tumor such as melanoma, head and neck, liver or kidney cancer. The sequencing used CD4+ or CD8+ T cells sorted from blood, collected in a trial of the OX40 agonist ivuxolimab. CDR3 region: CASSAGQGHEKLFF. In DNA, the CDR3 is TGTGCCAGCAGTGCGGGACAGGGGCACGAAAAACTGTTTTTT.